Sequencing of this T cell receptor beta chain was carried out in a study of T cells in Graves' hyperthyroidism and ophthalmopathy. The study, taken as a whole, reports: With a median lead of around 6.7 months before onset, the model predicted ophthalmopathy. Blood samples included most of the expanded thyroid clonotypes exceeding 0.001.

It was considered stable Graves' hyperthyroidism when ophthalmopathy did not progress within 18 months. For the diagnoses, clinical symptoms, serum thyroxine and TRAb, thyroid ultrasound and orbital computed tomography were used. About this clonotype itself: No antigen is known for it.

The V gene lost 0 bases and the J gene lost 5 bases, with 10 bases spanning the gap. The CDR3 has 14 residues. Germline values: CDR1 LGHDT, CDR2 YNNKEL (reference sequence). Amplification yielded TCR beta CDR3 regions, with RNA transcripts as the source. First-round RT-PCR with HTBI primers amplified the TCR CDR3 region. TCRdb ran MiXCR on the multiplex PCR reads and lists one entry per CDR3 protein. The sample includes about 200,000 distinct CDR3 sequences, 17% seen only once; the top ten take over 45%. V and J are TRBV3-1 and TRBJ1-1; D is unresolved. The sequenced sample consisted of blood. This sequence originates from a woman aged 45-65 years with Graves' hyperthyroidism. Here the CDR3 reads CASSQDYRGTEAFF. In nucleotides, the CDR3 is TGTGCCAGCAGCCAAGATTACCGAGGGACTGAAGCTTTCTTT.